The next 4 T cell receptor beta chains were all read from a single sample in a study of shared clonotypes between healthy human individuals. This table comes from immunoSEQ multiplex PCR, and its TCRdb copy is limited to in-frame clones, with some not included. The sample has 740,000 or so clones, roughly 72% seen once. Sequenced input: memory CD4+ T cells sorted from blood. Specified subset: CD45RA-negative fraction. These receptors came from a woman aged 30 to 39 in good health.

This sequence joins TRBV7-6 and TRBJ2-5; D is ambiguous. The V gene lost 1 base and the J gene lost 5 bases, with 11 bases spanning the gap. Germline CDR1 and CDR2: SGHVS and FNYEAQ. The CDR3 spans 14 residues. For the CDR3, the DNA is TGTGCCAGCAGCTTAGGCCCTAGTAAGGAGACCCAGTACTTC. Its translation is CASSLGPSKETQYF.

The count of this clone is one. V usage is TRBV9 and J usage is TRBJ2-5, with D tentatively TRBD1 (5 bases). V lost 0 bases and J 4 bases, leaving 13 bases between the germline ends. The CDR3 extends over 15 amino acids. The germline gives CDR1 SGDLS, CDR2 YYNGEE. The CDR3 nucleotides are TGTGCCAGCAGCGTAGTCGGCAGGGTGGGAGAGACCCAGTACTTC. This gives the protein CASSVVGRVGETQYF.

The rearrangement links TRBV6-1 to TRBJ1-1; the D gene is possibly TRBD1 (6 bases). V shed 7 bases and J shed 4 bases, with 10 bases lying between them. There are 12 residues in the CDR3. The germline V gene encodes CDR1 MNHNS and CDR2 SASEGT. The CDR3 reads CASTRGGTEAFF. CDR3 nucleotide sequence: TGTGCCAGCACAAGAGGGGGCACTGAAGCTTTCTTT.

This chain connects TRBV1 to TRBJ2-7; TRBD2 is taken as the D call from the table, unchecked against the DNA. TRBV1 is assigned pseudogene status. There are 14 residues in the CDR3. DNA for the CDR3: TGCACGTCCCCACCGGCGCGGGAGGGAGACGAGCAGTACTTC. Its protein is CTSPPAREGDEQYF.